These 6 T cell receptor beta chains were sequenced from one sample in a study of blood T cell repertoires in COVID-19. Sequencing was performed with immunoSEQ multiplex PCR; in TCRdb, only in-frame clones are kept and a portion is missing. This sample has about 120,000 clones, with roughly three quarters found just once. Sequenced sample: peripheral blood. These receptors all come from a woman over 75 with acute or convalescent COVID-19.

This rearrangement joins TRBV19 to TRBJ1-1; TRBD1 matches 9 bases. Germline lookup yields CDR1 LNHDA and CDR2 SQIVND (reference sequence). The trim removed 6 bases at V and 1 base at J, leaving 9 bases unmatched. This CDR3 region has 16 residues. CDR3 nucleotides: TGTGCCAGTAGAACCGACCCGGGACAGGGGAACACTGAAGCTTTCTTT. Translated, it gives CASRTDPGQGNTEAFF.

The chain is built from TRBV5-1 and TRBJ1-6; perhaps TRBD1 as D (6 bases). The CDR3 extends over 14 amino acids. Trimming pared 4 bases from V and 6 bases from J, leaving 11 bases between. The germline CDR1 and CDR2 sequences are SGHRS and YFSETQ. For the CDR3, the DNA is TGCGCCAGCAGCATTCAGGGGCCTAATTCACCCCTCCACTTT. Protein sequence: CASSIQGPNSPLHF.

This clone has more than one count but fewer than ten. The CDR3: CASSARTSGGQQFF. DNA for the CDR3: TGTGCCAGCAGCGCCCGGACTAGCGGGGGCCAACAGTTCTTC. V gene TRBV7-2 combines with J gene TRBJ2-1; 13 bases align to TRBD2. The CDR3 totals 14 residues. CDR1 is SGHTA and CDR2 is FQGNSA in the germline V gene. The ends lost 5 bases at V and 13 bases at J; junction bases unmatched: 8.

This clone was seen a single time. The chain recombines TRBV28 with TRBJ1-1; D may be TRBD1 (6 bases). The CDR3 length is 16 residues. The germline CDR1 and CDR2 sequences are MDHEN and SYDVKM. V was clipped by 2 bases and J by 2 bases, with 15 bases between them. CDR3 nucleotides: TGTGCCAGCAGTTTACCCGGGACAATATTAAACACTGAAGCTTTCTTT. It specifies CASSLPGTILNTEAFF.

V usage is TRBV5-1 and J usage is TRBJ2-7; 7 bases map to TRBD2. The CDR3 is 17 residues long. CDR1 SGHRS and CDR2 YFSETQ come from the germline V gene. V gave up 2 bases and J gave up 2 bases; unmatched junction bases: 13. CDR3 bases: TGCGCCAGCAGCTTAACTAGCGACCTATCGGTAACCTACGAGCAGTACTTC. Its translation is CASSLTSDLSVTYEQYF.

This clone was detected a few times. The V and J genes are TRBV11-1 and TRBJ2-1, with TRBD2 identical over 11 bases. The trim removed 2 bases at V and 7 bases at J, leaving 4 bases unmatched. Germline loops: CDR1 SGHAT, CDR2 FQDESV (reference sequence). CDR3 length: 15 residues. CDR3 coding DNA: TGTGCCAGCAGCTTAAATCCTAGCGGGAGGAATGAGCAGTTCTTC. Encoded protein: CASSLNPSGRNEQFF.